This TCR beta chain was obtained from a study of blood T cell repertoires in COVID-19. The germline V gene encodes CDR1 SNHLY and CDR2 FYNNEI. The length of the CDR3 is 11 residues. V was clipped by 6 bases and J by 6 bases, with 5 bases between them. Sequenced by immunoSEQ multiplex PCR; TCRdb stores in-frame clones only, minus some. The sample gives some 130,000 clones, around nine tenths of which show up once; roughly 3.7% is in the top ten. This clone was seen a single time. Sequencing was done on a sample of peripheral blood. The receptor was derived from a man aged 50-59 years with active COVID-19. This chain connects TRBV2 to TRBJ2-2; D gene unclear. The CDR3 protein is CASREAGELFF. As DNA, the CDR3 is TGTGCCAGCAGAGAGGCCGGGGAGCTGTTTTTT.